The rows below give T cell receptor beta chains drawn from one sample of a study of blood T cell repertoires in COVID-19. Using immunoSEQ multiplex PCR, the repertoire was profiled, and TCRdb retains in-frame clones only, with some absent. This table has over 200,000 clones, around 90% appearing once. What was sequenced was PBMCs or T cells enriched from blood (not recorded which). These receptor sequences come from a man aged 25 to 40 who had recovered from COVID-19. Both conserved end residues are part of each CDR3. The D gene is left open where the match is weak.

TRBV4-1	-	TRBJ2-5	CASSQEEQRTQYF
TRBV10-2	TRBD1	TRBJ1-6	CASRGTGRFDILSSYNSPLHF
TRBV6-5	TRBD2	TRBJ2-7	CASSFRTSGAYEQYF
TRBV11-3	-	TRBJ2-1	CASSSSRDKKTGYNEQFF
TRBV7-2	-	TRBJ2-1	CASSFRREGEQFF
TRBV28	-	TRBJ1-2	CASLSSPGHSYGYTF
TRBV6-5	-	TRBJ1-2	CASRPAGALDYGYTF
TRBV28	-	TRBJ1-2	CASSQTQGSRGYTF
TRBV28	-	TRBJ1-1	CASSLRVTEAFF
TRBV5-1	TRBD1	TRBJ2-2	CASNSGTANTGELFF
TRBV2	-	TRBJ2-1	CASSPYNEQFF
TRBV28	TRBD1	TRBJ1-4	CASSFDRGYEKLFF
TRBV18	TRBD1	TRBJ2-7	CASSPGTAAEQYF
TRBV5-1	-	TRBJ2-7	CASSFGDSYEQYF
TRBV9	-	TRBJ2-2	CASSHTGSANTGELFF
TRBV14	-	TRBJ2-7	CASSSTSSYEQYF
TRBV7-9	TRBD2	TRBJ2-5	CASSRTGLAGETQYF
TRBV2	-	TRBJ1-4	CASRGSGVMGAKLFF
TRBV18	-	TRBJ2-6	CASSPGRRGSGANVLTF
TRBV18	TRBD2	TRBJ2-2	CASSPLVGGTGELFF
TRBV12-5	TRBD2	TRBJ2-1	CASGLVLGEGYNEQFF
TRBV27	TRBD2	TRBJ2-5	CASKAGGSFETQYF
TRBV28	TRBD1	TRBJ1-4	CASRPTGATNEKLFF
TRBV27	TRBD1	TRBJ2-1	CASSLRGTGYNEQFF
TRBV3-1/TRBV3-2	-	TRBJ2-7	CASSRERAYEQYF
TRBV29-1	-	TRBJ1-1	CSDGDTEAFF
TRBV30	-	TRBJ1-5	CAWSLGGLGNQPQHF
TRBV28	TRBD1	TRBJ1-4	CASSKRTGHATNEKLFF
TRBV11-2	-	TRBJ1-4	CASSLTRDEKLFF
TRBV7-2	TRBD1	TRBJ1-4	CASSLGQGPEKLFF
TRBV3-1/TRBV3-2	-	TRBJ2-7	CASRESGLIPYEQYF
TRBV13	-	TRBJ1-3	CASVANKGTGNTIYF
TRBV24-1	-	TRBJ1-1	CATSDRTDEAFF
TRBV23-1	TRBD1	TRBJ1-4	CASREDRGCLFF
TRBV11-1	TRBD1	TRBJ1-1	CASSRRTGSTEAFF
TRBV11-2	TRBD2	TRBJ2-7	CASSLAGGGAEQYF
TRBV25-1	-	TRBJ1-6	CASSERGGSYNSPLHF
TRBV27	-	TRBJ1-2	CASSPREQGTDGYTF
TRBV29-1	TRBD1	TRBJ1-1	CSVDPGQGNTEAFF
TRBV4-3	TRBD2	TRBJ2-1	CASSQDSQRGGYNEQFF
TRBV29-1	-	TRBJ1-1	CSVRRDMNTEAFF
TRBV7-9	-	TRBJ1-1	CASSRKEWDTEAFF
TRBV5-1	-	TRBJ1-4	CASSLGPIRGEKLFF
TRBV6-5	-	TRBJ1-2	CASSYKPGDSYGYTF
TRBV7-8	-	TRBJ2-1	CASSLWRNEQFF
TRBV9	-	TRBJ2-1	CASSVASSSYNEQFF
TRBV10-3	-	TRBJ1-1	CAITTGAYTEAFF
TRBV19	-	TRBJ1-2	CASSIDPGLPGYTF
TRBV13	TRBD1	TRBJ1-3	CASSRDRAAGNTIYF
TRBV29-1	-	TRBJ1-3	CSVDGGGGNTIYF
TRBV6-4	-	TRBJ2-3	CASSERETDTQYF
TRBV5-8	TRBD2	TRBJ2-1	CASSLEASGRSEQFF
TRBV1	-	TRBJ2-1	CTSSIARGQGHYNEQFF
TRBV7-9	TRBD1	TRBJ1-6	CASSLEGQAPLHF
TRBV7-8	TRBD2	TRBJ2-2	CASSFLAGSGELFF
TRBV27	-	TRBJ1-2	CASSSLAFNYGYTF
TRBV27	-	TRBJ1-4	CASSLSGGSTNEKLFF
TRBV18	-	TRBJ2-6	CASSPARGSGANVLTF
TRBV12-5	TRBD1	TRBJ2-7	CASGLADRASYEQYF